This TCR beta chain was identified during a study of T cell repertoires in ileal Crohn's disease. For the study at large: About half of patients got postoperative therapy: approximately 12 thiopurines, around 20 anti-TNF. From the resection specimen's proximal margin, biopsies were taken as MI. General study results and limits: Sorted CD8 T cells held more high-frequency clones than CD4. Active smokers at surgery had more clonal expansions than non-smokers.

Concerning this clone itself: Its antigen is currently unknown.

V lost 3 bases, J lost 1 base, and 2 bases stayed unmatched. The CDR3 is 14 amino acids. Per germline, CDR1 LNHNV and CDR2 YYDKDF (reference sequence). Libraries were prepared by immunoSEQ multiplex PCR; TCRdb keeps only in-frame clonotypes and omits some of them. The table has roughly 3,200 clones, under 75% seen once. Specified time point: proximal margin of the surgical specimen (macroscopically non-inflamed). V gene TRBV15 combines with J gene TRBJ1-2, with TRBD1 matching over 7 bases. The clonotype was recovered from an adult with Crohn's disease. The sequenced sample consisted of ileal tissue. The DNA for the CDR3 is TGTGCCACCAGCAGGGGACAGATTAACTATGGCTACACCTTC. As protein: CATSRGQINYGYTF. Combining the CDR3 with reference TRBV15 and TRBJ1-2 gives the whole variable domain DAMVIQNPRYQVTQFGKPVTLSCSQTLNHNVMYWYQQKSSQAPKLLFHYYDKDFNNEADTPDNFQSRRPNTSFCFLDIRSPGLGDTAMYLCATSRGQINYGYTFGSGTRLTVV.